This TCR beta chain was sequenced in a study of tumor-infiltrating lymphocytes in primary liver carcinoma. Between about 17 and 34 mg of unsorted bulk tissue served as the source from which RNA and DNA were co-extracted. Over 75% of the cells were viable tumor cells in every tumor sample. Total RNA amounting to 450 to 500 ng was the source from which TCR beta cDNA was made with a constant-region primer. Modified slightly, ARM-PCR produced TCR beta libraries over three nested multiplex PCR rounds. Each CDR3 protein is one row after TCRdb ran MiXCR on the multiplex PCR reads. The sample includes 150,000 to 200,000 distinct CDR3 sequences, roughly 80% of them seen just once. This clonotype was obtained from a man aged 40-55 years with primary liver carcinoma and hepatitis B virus infection. Sequenced: tumor tissue from primary liver carcinoma.

CDR3 DNA sequence: TGTGCCAGCAGCCACGTTCACCAGGACATACAAGAGACCCAGTACTTC. Translation gives CASSHVHQDIQETQYF. J is TRBJ2-5 and V is TRBV4-2; D possibly corresponds to TRBD1 (5 bases). Trimming took off 3 bases at V and 2 bases at J, with 16 bases between the two ends. The CDR3 covers 16 residues. The V gene's germline CDR1 is LGHNA and CDR2 YNFKEQ.